Described below is a single T cell receptor beta chain sequence and its context. The data were taken from a study of OX40 agonist ivuxolimab in advanced cancers. About the study: Treatment received earlier with anti-PD-1, anti-PD-L1 or anti-CTLA-4 agents was allowed, and under 50% had some.

Sequencing was performed with immunoSEQ multiplex PCR; in TCRdb, only in-frame clones are kept and a portion is missing. The table records about 64,000 clones, approximately 90% of them present only once. The V gene's germline CDR1 is SNHLY and CDR2 FYNNEI. The CDR3 totals 17 residues. V lost 4 bases, J lost 5 bases, and 11 bases stayed unmatched. Sequencing was performed on CD4+ or CD8+ T cells sorted from blood, taken in a trial of the OX40 agonist ivuxolimab. The receptor comes from an adult with an advanced solid tumor such as melanoma, head and neck, liver or kidney cancer. The chain is built from TRBV2 and TRBJ2-5; 12 bases line up with TRBD2. CDR3 DNA: TGTGCCAGCAGTGGTCCTAGCGGGAGGGCTAAGGTCGAGACCCAGTACTTC. Translated: CASSGPSGRAKVETQYF.